The 21 T cell receptor beta chains in this list originate from one sample, sequenced in a study of T cell changes during pregnancy in multiple sclerosis. Method: immunoSEQ multiplex PCR; TCRdb's copy keeps in-frame clones and lacks some. This sample has around 97,000 clones, with 90% found just once. The sample was peripheral blood, taken in the second trimester of pregnancy. Receptor source: a female donor in good health, enrolled as a control in a pregnancy study.

This clone occurred once. The genes are TRBV5-6 and TRBJ2-1, with TRBD1 matching over 9 bases. CDR1 and CDR2 from the germline V gene are SGHDT and YYEEEE. Unmatched junction bases numbered 8, after V lost 3 bases and J lost 4 bases. This CDR3 spans 16 amino acids. In DNA, the CDR3 is TGTGCCAGCAGCTCCCGACAGGGGGGGCTTTACAATGAGCAGTTCTTC. This translates into CASSSRQGGLYNEQFF.

The genes are TRBV4-1 and TRBJ1-1; no reliable D call. Germline V gene data show CDR1 as MGHRA and CDR2 as YSYEKL. V was pared by 0 bases and J by 5 bases, with 10 bases between. The CDR3 sequence is 14 residues long. The CDR3 DNA follows: TGCGCCAGCAGCCAAGATCCCGGGAGGACTGAAGCTTTCTTT. Protein product: CASSQDPGRTEAFF.

This clone was recorded only once. The V gene is TRBV28, the J gene TRBJ2-1; 9 bases match TRBD1. Germline V gene data show CDR1 as MDHEN and CDR2 as SYDVKM. This CDR3 has 14 amino acids. V lost 9 bases, J lost 1 base, and 4 bases stayed unmatched. The CDR3 region is CASTGTGSYNEQFF. The CDR3 bases are TGTGCCAGTACCGGGACAGGGTCCTACAATGAGCAGTTCTTC.

The chain carries TRBV30 and TRBJ2-5; perhaps TRBD2 as D (5 bases). CDR1 GTSNPN and CDR2 SVGIG come from the germline V gene (reference sequence). V was shortened by 0 bases and J by 1 base, with 9 bases between the two germline ends. The CDR3 loop spans 14 amino acids. The CDR3 loop reads CAWSVGRGQETQYF. The CDR3 bases are TGTGCCTGGAGTGTCGGACGGGGCCAAGAGACCCAGTACTTC. The full variable domain, with the rest looked up from reference TRBV30 and TRBJ2-5, is SQTIHQWPATLVQPVGSPLSLECTVEGTSNPNLYWYRQAAGRGLQLLFYSVGIGQISSEVPQNLSASRPQDRQFILSSKKLLLSDSGFYLCAWSVGRGQETQYFGPGTRLLVL.

The genes are TRBV5-1 and TRBJ2-5; the match to TRBD1 covers 8 bases. The germline V gene has CDR1 SGHRS and CDR2 YFSETQ. The CDR3 consists of 16 residues. The V and J ends lost 3 bases and 4 bases, in that order; junction bases with no gene match: 11. The CDR3 nucleotides are TGCGCCAGCAGCTCGCAGGGGGCTCTGGCACGAGAGACCCAGTACTTC. It specifies CASSSQGALARETQYF.

The chain employs TRBV7-9 and TRBJ1-2; D is possibly TRBD1 (5 bases). Germline V CDR1 and CDR2: SEHNR, FQNEAQ (reference sequence). The CDR3 extends over 14 amino acids. The V gene lost 1 base and the J gene lost 3 bases, with 9 bases spanning the gap. The CDR3 DNA is TGTGCCAGCAGCTTAGAGTCAGGGTACTATGGCTACACCTTC. Translating gives CASSLESGYYGYTF.

This chain connects TRBV6-5 to TRBJ1-1; TRBD1 might be the D (6 bases). CDR3 length: 13 residues. V dropped 6 bases and J dropped 5 bases, with 13 bases sitting between them. Germline V CDR1 and CDR2: MNHEY, SVGAGI. The CDR3 sequence: CASSTRGKTEAFF. Written as DNA, the CDR3 is TGTGCCAGCAGCACCAGGGGTAAGACTGAAGCTTTCTTT.

This clone showed up just once. The chain is built from TRBV6-5 and TRBJ2-5, with D possibly matching TRBD2 (5 bases). In germline, CDR1 is MNHEY, CDR2 SVGAGI. The CDR3 has 11 amino acids. V gave up 6 bases and J gave up 5 bases, with 7 bases separating them. CDR3 amino acids: CASSWRETQYF. CDR3 DNA: TGTGCCAGCAGCTGGAGGGAGACCCAGTACTTC.

The chain combines TRBV19 with TRBJ1-5; D may be TRBD1 (5 bases). The CDR3 has 17 amino acids. V shed 7 bases and J shed 1 base, with 20 bases lying between them. Germline CDR1 is LNHDA and CDR2 is SQIVND (reference sequence). The CDR3 DNA sequence: TGTGCCAGTAACCGGGACGGAGGGTTTTTGAGCAATCAGCCCCAGCATTTT. Translated: CASNRDGGFLSNQPQHF.

The rearrangement joins TRBV6-5 to TRBJ2-1; 11 nucleotides agree with TRBD2. J was trimmed by 9 bases and V by 2 bases; bases with no gene match: 6. Germline lookup yields CDR1 MNHEY and CDR2 SVGAGI. This CDR3 comprises 15 residues. CDR3 residues: CASSYIAGGLGEQFF. The CDR3 DNA follows: TGTGCCAGCAGTTACATAGCGGGGGGGCTCGGTGAGCAGTTCTTC.

The chain employs TRBV6-4 and TRBJ2-3, with 10 nucleotides matching TRBD2. The germline CDR1 and CDR2 sequences are MRHNA and SNTAGT. The trim removed 6 bases at V and 6 bases at J, leaving 12 bases unmatched. This CDR3 has 16 residues. CDR3 bases: TGTGCCAGCAGCCGATCCTTAGCGGGAGGCGCGGATACGCAGTATTTT. It yields the protein CASSRSLAGGADTQYF.

The chain has TRBV19 and TRBJ2-1; TRBD2 agrees at 7 bases. The J segment lost 0 bases and the V segment lost 6 bases, leaving 2 bases of the junction unmatched. The CDR3 extends over 14 amino acids. Germline V gene lookup returns CDR1 LNHDA and CDR2 SQIVND (reference sequence). CDR3 nucleotides: TGTGCCAGTAGGGGCGGGAGCTCCTACAATGAGCAGTTCTTC. This encodes CASRGGSSYNEQFF.

V gene TRBV7-9 combines with J gene TRBJ1-6; TRBD1 aligns across 10 bases. Germline V CDR1 and CDR2: SEHNR, FQNEAQ (reference sequence). V shed 3 bases and J 7 bases; nucleotides not matched to a gene: 6. The CDR3 loop spans 16 amino acids. The CDR3 is CASSFLTGGANSPLHF. For the CDR3, the DNA is TGTGCCAGCAGCTTCCTGACAGGGGGCGCAAATTCACCCCTCCACTTT.

Only a few counts were recorded for this clone. The CDR3 loop reads CASSAADRGPYEQYF. As DNA, the CDR3 is TGTGCCAGTAGTGCGGCGGACCGGGGTCCCTACGAGCAGTACTTC. This sequence joins TRBV19 and TRBJ2-7; a weak D match, TRBD2 (5 bases). The CDR3 covers 15 residues. CDR1 and CDR2 (germline): LNHDA, SQIVND (reference sequence). V lost 5 bases and J lost 2, with 16 bases in between. The variable domain in full, with the rest retrieved from reference TRBV19 and TRBJ2-7, is DGGITQSPKYLFRKEGQNVTLSCEQNLNHDAMYWYRQDPGQGLRLIYYSQIVNDFQKGDIAEGYSVSREKKESFPLTVTSAQKNPTAFYLCASSAADRGPYEQYFGPGTRLTVT.

The chain has TRBV6-5 and TRBJ2-5; the match to TRBD2 covers 7 bases. The germline V gene encodes CDR1 MNHEY and CDR2 SVGAGI. There are 14 residues in the CDR3. V lost 4 bases and J lost 5; bases outside the gene matches: 7. The CDR3 protein is CASSSGWRGETQYF. The CDR3 DNA is TGTGCCAGCAGTTCGGGGTGGCGGGGGGAGACCCAGTACTTC.

V gene TRBV6-5 combines with J gene TRBJ2-7; 8 nucleotides line up with TRBD1. Looked up from germline, CDR1 is MNHEY and CDR2 is SVGAGI. V lost 5 bases and J lost 0; bases outside the gene matches: 3. CDR3 length: 14 residues. The CDR3 DNA sequence: TGTGCCAGCAGTCAGGACAGGGTCTCCTACGAGCAGTACTTC. This encodes CASSQDRVSYEQYF.

This chain connects TRBV5-1 to TRBJ2-7, with D possibly TRBD2 on 6 matching bases. Germline V gene lookup returns CDR1 SGHRS and CDR2 YFSETQ. V lost 5 bases and J 6 bases, leaving 12 bases between the germline ends. The CDR3 runs to 12 residues. The CDR3, as DNA: TGCGCCAGCAGGCCCGAGGGAGGCGAGCAGTACTTC. This codes for CASRPEGGEQYF.

This chain links TRBV6-1 with TRBJ2-1, with 10 bases that match TRBD1. The germline V gene has CDR1 MNHNS and CDR2 SASEGT. The CDR3 contains 15 residues. V shed 6 bases, J shed 5 bases, and the junction held 7 bases outside the gene matches. The CDR3 nucleotides are TGTGCCAGCAGATCCCGGGACAGGGGACACAATGAGCAGTTCTTC. Translating gives CASRSRDRGHNEQFF.

In DNA form, the CDR3 reads TGCGCCAGCAGCCAAGATTCGTGGCGGTGGTCGAACACTGAAGCTTTCTTT. The encoded protein is CASSQDSWRWSNTEAFF. This chain connects TRBV4-3 to TRBJ1-1; D remains ambiguous. CDR3 length: 17 residues. Trimming removed 0 bases from V and 1 base from J, with 15 bases in between. Germline CDR1 is LGHNA and CDR2 is YSLEER.

The V gene is TRBV9, the J gene TRBJ1-1; D not certain. Germline CDR1 SGDLS, CDR2 YYNGEE. Trimming pared 0 bases from V and 1 base from J, leaving 7 bases between. The length of the CDR3 is 14 residues. This chain's CDR3 is CASSVGPGNTEAFF. The CDR3 DNA follows: TGTGCCAGCAGCGTAGGTCCAGGGAACACTGAAGCTTTCTTT. Filled out from reference TRBV9 and TRBJ1-1, the complete variable domain reads DSGVTQTPKHLITATGQRVTLRCSPRSGDLSVYWYQQSLDQGLQFLIQYYNGEERAKGNILERFSAQQFPDLHSELNLSSLELGDSALYFCASSVGPGNTEAFFGQGTRLTVV.

The genes are TRBV18 and TRBJ2-1; a possible D gene is TRBD2 (5 bases). The ends were cut back, 2 bases at V and 7 bases at J, with 12 bases in the middle. Germline lookup yields CDR1 KGHSH and CDR2 LQKENI. The CDR3 covers 14 residues. CDR3: CASSPAQERNEQFF. CDR3 in DNA: TGTGCCAGCTCACCAGCTCAGGAGCGGAATGAGCAGTTCTTC.